The subject of this entry is one T cell receptor beta chain. Its antigen specificity is not known. No base-level quality is on record; no much larger clone is a single base apart. According to the study, the label for this sample's time point signals: baseline before first vaccination. Vaccinee samples came from UK trials COV001 and COV002, including a single-blind randomized controlled phase 2/3 trial of AZD1222 (ChAdOx1 nCoV-19) in healthy adults. For TCRbeta chain sequencing, PBMC samples were collected from trial participants at day 0 and at day 28 after the second dose. The CDR3 regions of human TCRbeta chains were subjected to immunosequencing. In the original analysis: TCRs in the repertoires were compared against a reference library of SARS-CoV-2-specific TCRs that had been generated with the MIRA antigen-specificity platform. Breadth was defined as the fraction of unique TCRs that were SARS-CoV-2-associated, and depth was defined as the fraction of total T cells that were SARS-CoV-2-associated. Using the MIRA data, each spike-specific TCR was mapped to the spike region that the TCR reacts to and placed in a CD4 or CD8 class. Log10-transformed breadth and depth values were compared by one-way ANOVA with Sidak's multiple comparisons tests. The clones in this table, taken by TCRdb from immuneACCESS, are in-frame only. Not every clone is retained; where verified, under half of the shortfall comes from an unresolved V gene, and the cause of the rest is unknown. Clone size and the V and J calls come from that table; the DNA yielded D and trimming. The sample table shows over 100,000 clones, and around nine tenths are seen once. The ten largest clones add up to more than 7.5% of the sample.

The data stem from a study of T cell responses to AZD1222 COVID-19 vaccine (dated by TCRdb to the early 2020s). At the level of the whole study: AZD1222 recipients with second doses at about 4 weeks or about 12 weeks were pooled, because spike-specific TCR depth and breadth did not differ between schedules. TCR sequencing was performed for approximately 240 trial participants, of whom some 200 were given two doses of AZD1222 and approximately 26 were given two doses of MenACWY control vaccine. Trial participants were enrolled by age into 18-55, 56-69 and 70-plus year subgroups, with about 150, 27 and 61 TCR-sequenced participants respectively. The paper as a whole reports these results and caveats: In the small 56-69-year group, the increase in depth fell short of significance, most likely because of low power. Vaccine-associated CD4 TCRs spanned the whole spike protein, with dominant responses in regions 160-218 and 743-854. Reportedly, close to half of the unique spike-specific TCRs recognized epitopes lying outside the regions that are mutated in the B.1.351 and B.1.1.7 variants. Conclusions about previously exposed vaccinees were limited because only six AZD1222 recipients were SARS-CoV-2 seropositive at baseline. Participants were mostly white British and included more females than males, and it was suggested by the authors that clonal diversity may have been underestimated. Because no day 14 peak-response samples were available, the repertoires could be characterized only after the peak T cell response. After two AZD1222 doses, spike-specific TCR breadth and depth were significantly higher than at day 0 and than in MenACWY recipients.

Here V drops 5 bases and J drops 4 bases, and the junction holds 14 bases not matched to any gene. The CDR1 and CDR2 encoded by the germline V gene are SGHRS and YFSETQ. The CDR3 runs 16 amino acids, cysteine and phenylalanine included. The read is trimmed to its CDR3 DNA, 48 bases read in frame from base 1. The receptor chain draws on TRBV5-1 and TRBJ1-2, with 7 bases in between that match TRBD1. This clonotype was obtained from an adult in good health. The sample here was peripheral blood, taken on day 0 of AZD1222 vaccination. The sequenced DNA: TGCGCCAGCAGGTCGCAGGGGGAGATTTCGGGCTATGGCTACACCTTC. The encoded protein is CASRSQGEISGYGYTF.